This T cell receptor beta chain was identified in a study of cytomegalovirus exposure and HLA in healthy donors. Study findings and constraints: For presence/absence analyses, sequencing depth was assumed to be roughly uniform across donors.

Primers: 60 Vbeta forward and 13 Jbeta reverse. As processed by the authors: Later work found roughly 80 million unique TCR beta chains, with 10 million to 14 million shared. Assay: immunoSEQ multiplex PCR; the TCRdb copy retains only in-frame clones and omits some. V, J and clone size are those of that table, while D and trimming were read from the DNA. The sample lists under 150,000 clones, 87% occurring once. After removal of 7 bases from V and 14 bases from J, the junction contained 13 bases not matched to a gene. Per germline, CDR1 SEHNR and CDR2 FQNEAQ (reference sequence). The CDR3 extends over 15 amino acids. A remark on this clone: Its cognate antigen is unknown.

This sequence originates from a woman aged 25 to 39 in good health and CMV-seronegative. J is TRBJ2-1 and V is TRBV7-9; 14 bases are shared with TRBD2. The specimen was PBMCs. In nucleotides, the CDR3 is TGTGCCAGCACCCCCCTGGGGACTAGCGGGAGAAATAAGTTCTTC. As protein: CASTPLGTSGRNKFF.